This TCR beta chain was recorded in a study of CD8+ T cells in alopecia areata. The CDR3 is 12 amino acids. The germline V gene encodes CDR1 SNHLY and CDR2 FYNNEI. Trimming left V 4 bases short and J 6 bases short, with 7 bases between. RNA was extracted and reverse transcribed into cDNA as the sequencing template. Libraries were prepared by immunoSEQ multiplex PCR; TCRdb keeps only in-frame clonotypes and omits some of them. This table holds about 190,000 clones, 45% to 65% found once. This clone was seen a single time. The antigen remains undetermined. Specified treatment: oral pan-JAK inhibitor, 5-10 mg twice daily. Study results and limitations: Scalp samples also yield sequences from resident alphabeta T cells of normal skin.

The clonotype comes from a human donor with alopecia areata. The rearrangement uses TRBV2 and TRBJ2-1; weak D call: TRBD1 (5 bases). Sequenced material: CD4+ T cells sorted from blood, taken at week 4, from a patient treated with tofacitinib. The CDR3 reads CASSAGSNEQFF. In DNA, the CDR3 is TGTGCCAGCAGTGCAGGGTCCAATGAGCAGTTCTTC.